Following are 30 T cell receptor beta chains from one sample sequenced in a study of blood T cell repertoires in COVID-19. Sequencing used immunoSEQ multiplex PCR; TCRdb keeps in-frame clones, though not all of them. The table records 250,000 or so clones, 85% to 95% of them present only once. Sequencing input: PBMCs or T cells enriched from blood (not recorded which). The source is a middle-aged man who had been exposed to COVID-19.

This chain uses TRBV4-1 with TRBJ1-2, with a weak D call TRBD1 (6 bases). Germline CDR1 and CDR2: MGHRA and YSYEKL. The CDR3 contains 12 residues. Trimming shortened V by 4 bases and J by 14 bases, and 17 bases separated the two germline ends. CDR3 nucleotides: TGCGCCAGCAGCCCCCAGTCCGGGACACATACCTTC. It translates to CASSPQSGTHTF.

The rearrangement joins TRBV21-1 to TRBJ1-2. TRBV21-1 represents a pseudogene. The CDR3 extends over 16 amino acids. Here the CDR3 reads CASSKTEGNGVDGYTF. The CDR3 DNA reads as TGTGCCAGCAGCAAAACTGAGGGCAACGGAGTGGATGGCTACACCTTC.

The chain has TRBV6-5 and TRBJ1-6; D is unclear. V was trimmed by 0 bases and J by 0 bases, leaving 6 bases between them. From germline, CDR1 is MNHEY and CDR2 SVGAGI. The CDR3 contains 16 residues. In nucleotides, the CDR3 is TGTGCCAGCAGTTACTCTGAGAGCTCCTATAATTCACCCCTCCACTTT. As protein: CASSYSESSYNSPLHF.

The chain is built from TRBV5-6 and TRBJ2-1; TRBD2 matches at 7 bases. V was clipped by 0 bases and J by 11 bases; unmatched bases: 8. Germline assignment: CDR1 SGHDT and CDR2 YYEEEE. The CDR3 runs to 14 residues. In DNA, the CDR3 is TGTGCCAGCAGCTTGGGACAACGAGCGGGACAGCAGTTCTTC. Protein: CASSLGQRAGQQFF.

The chain links TRBV7-9 to TRBJ2-1, with 7 bases matching TRBD2. In germline, CDR1 is SEHNR, CDR2 FQNEAQ (reference sequence). The CDR3 length is 16 residues. The V segment lost 7 bases and the J segment 0 bases; nucleotides outside the gene matches: 9. CDR3 loop: CASTPAGTISYNEQFF. In DNA form, the CDR3 reads TGTGCCAGCACCCCGGCCGGGACTATCTCCTACAATGAGCAGTTCTTC.

V is TRBV3-1 (or the pseudogene TRBV3-2) and J is TRBJ2-1; 11 bases are shared with TRBD2. V was clipped by 3 bases and J by 6 bases; unmatched bases: 4. CDR3 length equals 15 residues. Germline CDR1 LGHDT, CDR2 YNNKEL (reference sequence). The CDR3 loop reads CASSQATSGSNEQFF. For the CDR3, the DNA is TGTGCCAGCAGCCAGGCAACTAGCGGGAGCAATGAGCAGTTCTTC.

The chain combines TRBV5-1 with TRBJ2-1, with a possible D match to TRBD2 (5 bases). V lost 0 bases to trimming and J lost 12 bases, with 10 bases between them. Germline V gene lookup returns CDR1 SGHRS and CDR2 YFSETQ. The CDR3 is made up of 12 amino acids. The CDR3 spells CASSLGGVRQFF. CDR3 sequence (DNA): TGCGCCAGCAGCTTGGGGGGAGTTCGGCAGTTCTTC.

This rearrangement joins TRBV27 to TRBJ1-1; D gene uncertain. There are 13 residues in the CDR3. Germline V gene data show CDR1 as MNHEY and CDR2 as SMNVEV (reference sequence). V was pared by 8 bases and J by 4 bases, with 14 bases between. CDR3 amino acids: CASRSLLVTEAFF. The CDR3 DNA reads TGTGCCAGCCGAAGCCTGCTAGTCACTGAAGCTTTCTTT.

CDR3 DNA: TGTGCCAGCAGCGGGAGCGGGAGCTCCTACAATGAGCAGTTCTTC. Amino acid sequence: CASSGSGSSYNEQFF. The chain employs TRBV9 and TRBJ2-1, with 8 positions matching TRBD2. V shed 3 bases, J shed 0 bases, and the junction held 2 bases outside the gene matches. This CDR3 spans 15 amino acids. Germline V gives CDR1 SGDLS, CDR2 YYNGEE.

The gene calls are TRBV2 and TRBJ2-7, with D possibly matching TRBD1 (8 bases). V gave up 3 bases and J gave up 7 bases, with 19 bases separating them. Germline CDR1 SNHLY, CDR2 FYNNEI. CDR3 size: 15 residues. The CDR3 here is CASSDGGQGAREQYF. The CDR3 DNA reads TGTGCCAGCAGTGACGGGGGGCAGGGGGCGCGGGAGCAGTACTTC.

This chain joins TRBV10-3 and TRBJ2-7, with D tentatively TRBD2 (5 bases). CDR1 ENHRY and CDR2 SYGVKD come from the germline V gene. Trimming cost V 7 bases and J 3 bases, with 13 bases left between them. The CDR3 is 13 amino acids. The CDR3: CAITEDGGYEQYF. In DNA form, the CDR3 reads TGTGCCATCACCGAGGACGGAGGCTACGAGCAGTACTTC.

V usage is TRBV3-1 (or the pseudogene TRBV3-2) and J usage is TRBJ1-1; D remains unclear. V lost 0 bases to trimming and J lost 5 bases, with 13 bases between them. The V gene's germline CDR1 is LGHDT and CDR2 YNNKEL (reference sequence). The CDR3 loop spans 15 amino acids. CDR3 sequence: CASSQDRQQRTEAFF. DNA of the CDR3: TGTGCCAGCAGCCAAGACAGGCAGCAAAGAACTGAAGCTTTCTTT.

The chain carries TRBV5-5 and TRBJ2-1, with 13 bases that match TRBD2. This CDR3 is built from 15 residues. Germline CDR1 reads SGHKS; CDR2 reads YYEKEE (reference sequence). With 3 bases clipped from V and 5 bases from J, the junction kept 2 bases outside the gene matches. The CDR3 protein is CASSWGLAGHNEQFF. In nucleotides, the CDR3 is TGTGCCAGCAGCTGGGGACTAGCGGGGCACAATGAGCAGTTCTTC.

The chain joins TRBV7-2 to TRBJ2-7; D gene unclear. The CDR3 totals 15 residues. Per the germline V gene, CDR1 is SGHTA and CDR2 is FQGNSA. V lost 1 base and J lost 3, with 13 bases in between. CDR3 in amino acids: CASSLVTSSLYEQYF. In DNA, the CDR3 is TGTGCCAGCAGCTTAGTGACAAGTTCACTCTACGAGCAGTACTTC.

This rearrangement joins TRBV27 to TRBJ1-6; no clear D. The V end lost 8 bases, the J end lost 0 bases, and 11 bases lay between the germline ends. CDR3 length equals 15 residues. Germline loops: CDR1 MNHEY, CDR2 SMNVEV (reference sequence). In nucleotides, the CDR3 is TGTGCCAGCCAGTCGCCCAGCTCCTATAATTCACCCCTCCACTTT. Translating gives CASQSPSSYNSPLHF.

The rearrangement uses TRBV5-4 and TRBJ2-4; a possible D gene is TRBD2 (5 bases). CDR3 length equals 13 residues. Germline V gene data show CDR1 as SGHNT and CDR2 as YYREEE (reference sequence). Trimming took off 3 bases at V and 5 bases at J, with 9 bases between the two ends. In DNA form, the CDR3 reads TGTGCCAGCAGCTCTATCGGGGAAAACATTCAGTACTTC. This codes for CASSSIGENIQYF.

This chain joins TRBV7-8 and TRBJ2-7; 12 nucleotides line up with TRBD1. The CDR3 covers 16 residues. V lost 0 bases to trimming and J lost 6 bases; unmatched junction nucleotides: 6. Germline V gene data show CDR1 as SGHVS and CDR2 as FQNEAQ. The CDR3 reads CASSLAPGTGGIEQYF. The CDR3 nucleotides are TGTGCCAGCAGCTTAGCCCCCGGGACAGGGGGCATCGAGCAGTACTTC.

CDR3 DNA sequence: TGTGCCAGCAGCCCCGGGACTAGCGGAATGAATGAGCAGTTCTTC. As protein: CASSPGTSGMNEQFF. The genes are TRBV6-5 and TRBJ2-1, with 11 bases identical to TRBD2. The CDR3 sequence is 15 residues long. The germline CDR1 and CDR2 sequences are MNHEY and SVGAGI. Germline trimming cut 6 bases from V and 7 bases from J; bases unmatched to any gene: 8.

The chain has TRBV18 and TRBJ1-6; D perhaps matches TRBD1 (5 bases). The ends were cut back, 5 bases at V and 7 bases at J, with 9 bases in the middle. The CDR3 loop spans 13 amino acids. Per the germline V gene, CDR1 is KGHSH and CDR2 is LQKENI. This CDR3 is CASSSTVNSPLHF. CDR3 bases: TGTGCCAGCTCATCGACAGTGAATTCACCCCTCCACTTT.

The chain joins TRBV4-1 to TRBJ2-1; 10 positions agree with TRBD1. V dropped 3 bases and J dropped 8; count of bases not matched to a gene: 4. The V gene's germline CDR1 is MGHRA and CDR2 YSYEKL. CDR3 length: 14 residues. In nucleotides, the CDR3 is TGCGCCAGCAGCCAGGGGACAGGGGCCCATGAGCAGTTCTTC. The encoded protein is CASSQGTGAHEQFF.

In DNA, the CDR3 is TGTGCCAGCAGTACCCGGACTTTTGAGACCCAGTACTTC. Its translation is CASSTRTFETQYF. The V and J genes are TRBV27 and TRBJ2-5; TRBD2 might be the D (5 bases). CDR3 length: 13 amino acids. The V end lost 5 bases, the J end lost 5 bases, and 12 bases lay between the germline ends. CDR1 is MNHEY, CDR2 SMNVEV, per germline (reference sequence).

The rearrangement uses TRBV7-2 and TRBJ2-7, with TRBD1 as a possible D gene (6 bases). CDR1 and CDR2 from the germline V gene are SGHTA and FQGNSA. V lost 4 bases and J 0 bases, leaving 13 bases between the germline ends. The CDR3 totals 15 residues. The CDR3 nucleotides are TGTGCCAGCAGCTCCCCACAGGGACCCTCCTACGAGCAGTACTTC. This sequence encodes CASSSPQGPSYEQYF.

This rearrangement joins TRBV3-1 (or the pseudogene TRBV3-2) to TRBJ2-7; 7 bases map to TRBD2. V was pared by 3 bases and J by 3 bases, with 11 bases of the junction left unmatched. Germline V CDR1 and CDR2: LGHDT, YNNKEL (reference sequence). The CDR3 loop spans 16 amino acids. CDR3 amino acids: CASSHGLVGVDYEQYF. CDR3 coding DNA: TGTGCCAGCAGCCACGGACTAGTGGGTGTGGACTACGAGCAGTACTTC.

The V call is TRBV19, the J call TRBJ1-2; 7 bases line up with TRBD1. Germline assignment: CDR1 LNHDA and CDR2 SQIVND (reference sequence). V was pared by 6 bases and J by 0 bases, with 13 bases of the junction left unmatched. The length of the CDR3 is 17 residues. CDR3 nucleotide sequence: TGTGCCAGTAGATTAATACGGGACAGAGAATCTAACTATGGCTACACCTTC. Residues: CASRLIRDRESNYGYTF.

The rearrangement uses TRBV27 and TRBJ2-7, with TRBD2 matching 10 bases. J gave up 0 bases and V 6 bases, and 5 bases lay outside the gene matches. The germline gives CDR1 MNHEY, CDR2 SMNVEV (reference sequence). This CDR3 is 15 amino acids long. CDR3 bases: TGTGCCAGCAGGTATAGCGGGAGGAGCTCCTACGAGCAGTACTTC. Translation: CASRYSGRSSYEQYF.

V is TRBV4-1 and J is TRBJ1-4; no firm D call. Germline CDR1 reads MGHRA; CDR2 reads YSYEKL. The CDR3 consists of 16 residues. Trimming took 3 bases from V and 4 from J, leaving 15 bases between them. CDR3 sequence: CASSQGIRGDNEKLFF. The CDR3 DNA reads TGCGCCAGCAGCCAGGGCATCCGCGGGGATAATGAAAAACTGTTTTTT.

This clone was observed a single time. The chain combines TRBV6-5 with TRBJ1-2; a possible D gene is TRBD1 (6 bases). This CDR3 is 13 amino acids long. Germline CDR1 and CDR2: MNHEY and SVGAGI. V shed 4 bases and J shed 5 bases, with 11 bases lying between them. CDR3 amino acids: CASSSYRAYGYTF. DNA for the CDR3: TGTGCCAGCAGTTCATACAGGGCTTATGGCTACACCTTC.

CDR3 DNA: TGTGCCACCAGCAGGTTAAATCAGCCCCAGCATTTT. This codes for CATSRLNQPQHF. The genes are TRBV15 and TRBJ1-5; D remains unclear. The CDR3 extends over 12 amino acids. From germline, CDR1 is LNHNV and CDR2 YYDKDF (reference sequence). Trimming pared 3 bases from V and 4 bases from J, leaving 4 bases between.

The gene calls are TRBV6-5 and TRBJ1-4; D is possibly TRBD1 (6 bases). Germline assignment: CDR1 MNHEY and CDR2 SVGAGI. The CDR3 spans 12 residues. Deletions cut 8 bases from V and 7 bases from J, with 11 bases between. CDR3 in amino acids: CASGGPTEKLFF. CDR3 bases: TGTGCCAGCGGGGGCCCCACTGAAAAACTGTTTTTT.

The chain has TRBV27 and TRBJ2-7; 8 positions match TRBD2. Germline V gene data show CDR1 as MNHEY and CDR2 as SMNVEV (reference sequence). V lost 5 bases to trimming and J lost 2 bases; unmatched junction nucleotides: 8. The CDR3 has 15 residues. CDR3 in amino acids: CASSRASGPAYEQYF. The CDR3 nucleotides are TGTGCCAGCAGTCGGGCTAGCGGGCCGGCCTACGAGCAGTACTTC.